The entry that follows covers one T cell receptor beta chain sequence. Under the authors' procedure: For nucleated cells, counts were estimated from reference gene primer amplification. Method: immunoSEQ multiplex PCR; TCRdb's copy keeps in-frame clones and lacks some. The V and J calls and the clone size are those of that table, but D and trimming were determined from the DNA. This table holds 350,000 to 450,000 clones, 70% to 90% found once. The data stem from a study of blood T cell repertoires in COVID-19. Overall study: Each recovered donor of Cohort 3 presented with two negative PCRs, clearance, or symptom resolution. Specimens from acute and convalescent COVID-19 originated in the United States, Italy and Spain.

CDR3 length equals 15 residues. In germline, CDR1 is SNHLY, CDR2 FYNNEI. Trimming took off 3 bases at V and 2 bases at J, with 13 bases between the two ends. Categorization into cohorts depended on clinical history that participants reported. The TCR originated in a man aged 35-49 years in a cohort exposed to, infected with or recovered from COVID-19 (not recorded which). Sequencing used PBMCs or T cells enriched from blood (not recorded which). V gene TRBV2 combines with J gene TRBJ1-1; D is undetermined. In DNA, the CDR3 is TGTGCCAGCAGTGACATTGGCCAGTCTAACACTGAAGCTTTCTTT. Encoded protein: CASSDIGQSNTEAFF.